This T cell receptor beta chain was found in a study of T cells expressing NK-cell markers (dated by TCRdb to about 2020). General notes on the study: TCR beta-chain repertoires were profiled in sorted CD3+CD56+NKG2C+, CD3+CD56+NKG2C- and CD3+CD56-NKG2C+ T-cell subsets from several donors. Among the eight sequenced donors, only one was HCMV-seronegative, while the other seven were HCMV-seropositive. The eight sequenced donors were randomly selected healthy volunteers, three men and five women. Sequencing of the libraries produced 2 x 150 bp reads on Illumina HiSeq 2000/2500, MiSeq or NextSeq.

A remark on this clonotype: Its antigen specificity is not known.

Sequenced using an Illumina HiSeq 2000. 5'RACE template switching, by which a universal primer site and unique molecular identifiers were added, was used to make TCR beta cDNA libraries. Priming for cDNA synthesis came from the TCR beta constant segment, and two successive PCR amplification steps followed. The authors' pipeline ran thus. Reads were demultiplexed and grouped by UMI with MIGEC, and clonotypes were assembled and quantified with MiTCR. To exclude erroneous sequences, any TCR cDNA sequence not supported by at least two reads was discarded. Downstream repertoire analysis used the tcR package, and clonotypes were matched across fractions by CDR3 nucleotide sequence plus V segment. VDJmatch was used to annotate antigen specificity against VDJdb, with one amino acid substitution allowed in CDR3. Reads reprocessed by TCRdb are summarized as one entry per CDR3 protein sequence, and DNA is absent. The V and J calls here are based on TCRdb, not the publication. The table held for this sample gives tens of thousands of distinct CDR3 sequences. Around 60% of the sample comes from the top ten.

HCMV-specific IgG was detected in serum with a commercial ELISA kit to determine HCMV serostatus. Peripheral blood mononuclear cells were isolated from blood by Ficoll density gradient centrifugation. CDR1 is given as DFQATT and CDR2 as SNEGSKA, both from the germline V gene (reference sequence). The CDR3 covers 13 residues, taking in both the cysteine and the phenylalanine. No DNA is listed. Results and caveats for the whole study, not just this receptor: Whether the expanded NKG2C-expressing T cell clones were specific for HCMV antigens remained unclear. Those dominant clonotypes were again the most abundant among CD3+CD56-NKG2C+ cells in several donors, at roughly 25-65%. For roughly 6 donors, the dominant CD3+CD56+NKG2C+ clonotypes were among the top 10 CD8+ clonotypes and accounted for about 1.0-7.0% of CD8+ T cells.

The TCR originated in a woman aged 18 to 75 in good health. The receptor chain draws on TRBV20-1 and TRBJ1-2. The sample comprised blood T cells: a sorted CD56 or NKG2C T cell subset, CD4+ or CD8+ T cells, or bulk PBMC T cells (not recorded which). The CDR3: CSARDRLLYGYTF.